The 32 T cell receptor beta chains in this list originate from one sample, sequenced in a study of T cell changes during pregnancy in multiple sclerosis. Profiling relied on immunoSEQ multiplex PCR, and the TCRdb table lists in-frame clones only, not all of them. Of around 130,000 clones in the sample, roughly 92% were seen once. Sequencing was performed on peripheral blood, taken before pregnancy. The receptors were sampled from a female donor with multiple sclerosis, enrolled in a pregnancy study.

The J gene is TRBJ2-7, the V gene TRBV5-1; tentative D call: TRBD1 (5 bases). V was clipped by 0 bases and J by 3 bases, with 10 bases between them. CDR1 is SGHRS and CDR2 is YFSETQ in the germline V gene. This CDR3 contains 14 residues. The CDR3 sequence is CASSLEGAVYEQYF. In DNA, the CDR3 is TGCGCCAGCAGCTTGGAAGGGGCAGTCTACGAGCAGTACTTC.

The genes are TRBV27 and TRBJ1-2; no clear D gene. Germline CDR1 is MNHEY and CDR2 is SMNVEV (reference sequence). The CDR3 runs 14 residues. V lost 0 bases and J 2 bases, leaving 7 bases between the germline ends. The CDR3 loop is CASSLSDTNYGYTF. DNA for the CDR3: TGTGCCAGCAGTTTATCAGACACGAACTATGGCTACACCTTC.

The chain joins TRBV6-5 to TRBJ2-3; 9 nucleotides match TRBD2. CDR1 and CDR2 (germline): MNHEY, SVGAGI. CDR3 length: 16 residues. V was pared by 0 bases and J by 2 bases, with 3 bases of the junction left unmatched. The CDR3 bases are TGTGCCAGCAGTTACTCGGCTAGCGGGATCACAGATACGCAGTATTTT. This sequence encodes CASSYSASGITDTQYF.

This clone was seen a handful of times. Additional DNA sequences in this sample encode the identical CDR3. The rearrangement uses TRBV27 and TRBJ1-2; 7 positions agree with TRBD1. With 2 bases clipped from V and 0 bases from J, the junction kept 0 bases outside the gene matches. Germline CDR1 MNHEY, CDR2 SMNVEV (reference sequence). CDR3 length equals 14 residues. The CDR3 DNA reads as TGTGCCAGCAGTTTACAGGGGGCTAACTATGGCTACACCTTC. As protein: CASSLQGANYGYTF.

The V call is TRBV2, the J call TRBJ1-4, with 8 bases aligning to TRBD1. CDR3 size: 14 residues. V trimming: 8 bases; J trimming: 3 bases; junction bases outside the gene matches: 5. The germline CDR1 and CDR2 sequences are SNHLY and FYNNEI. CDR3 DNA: TGTGCCAGCGGCAGGGGGCAATCTAATGAAAAACTGTTTTTT. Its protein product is CASGRGQSNEKLFF.

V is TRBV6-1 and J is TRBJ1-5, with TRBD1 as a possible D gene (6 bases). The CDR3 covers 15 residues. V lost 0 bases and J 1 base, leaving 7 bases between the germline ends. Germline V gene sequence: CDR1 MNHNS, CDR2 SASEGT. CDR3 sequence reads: CASSEAGGSNQPQHF. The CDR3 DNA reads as TGTGCCAGCAGTGAAGCAGGGGGAAGCAATCAGCCCCAGCATTTT.

CDR3 nucleotide sequence: TGTGCCAGCACGGGGACAGGGTTCTCCAATGAGCAGTTCTTC. It is translated as CASTGTGFSNEQFF. V gene TRBV6-6 combines with J gene TRBJ2-1; 9 positions match TRBD1. CDR1 and CDR2 from the germline V gene are MNHNY and SVGAGI (reference sequence). There are 14 residues in the CDR3. After removal of 7 bases from V and 6 bases from J, the junction contained 7 bases not matched to a gene.

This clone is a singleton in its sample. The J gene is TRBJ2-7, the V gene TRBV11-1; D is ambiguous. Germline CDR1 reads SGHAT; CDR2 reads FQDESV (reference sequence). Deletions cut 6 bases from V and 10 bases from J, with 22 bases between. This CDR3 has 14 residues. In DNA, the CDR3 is TGTGCCAGCAGTTCAACCCTTCGACGGAGCCAACAGTACTTC. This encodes CASSSTLRRSQQYF.

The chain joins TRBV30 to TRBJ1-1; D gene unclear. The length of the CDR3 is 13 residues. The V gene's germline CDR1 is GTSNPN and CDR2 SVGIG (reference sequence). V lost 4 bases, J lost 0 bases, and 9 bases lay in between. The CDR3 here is CAWNGLMNTEAFF. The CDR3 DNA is TGTGCCTGGAATGGCCTCATGAACACTGAAGCTTTCTTT.

The CDR3 coding sequence is TGTGCCAGCAGTCTGGGGGGGAATAATTCACCCCTCCACTTT. Amino acids: CASSLGGNNSPLHF. The chain couples TRBV6-6 to TRBJ1-6, with D perhaps matching TRBD1 (5 bases). This CDR3 is 14 amino acids long. Germline loops: CDR1 MNHNY, CDR2 SVGAGI (reference sequence). Trimming cost V 5 bases and J 5 bases, with 10 bases left between them.

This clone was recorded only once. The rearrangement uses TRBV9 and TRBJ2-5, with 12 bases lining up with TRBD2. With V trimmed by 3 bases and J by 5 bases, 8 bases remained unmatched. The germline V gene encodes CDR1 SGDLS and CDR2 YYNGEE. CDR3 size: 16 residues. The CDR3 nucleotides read TGTGCCAGCAGCGCTCCACTAGCGGGAGGCTGGGAGACCCAGTACTTC. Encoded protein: CASSAPLAGGWETQYF.

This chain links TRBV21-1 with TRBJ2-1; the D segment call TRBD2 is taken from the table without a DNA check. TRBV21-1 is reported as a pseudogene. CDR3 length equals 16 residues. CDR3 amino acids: CASNSPPDCSSGEQFF. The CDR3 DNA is TGTGCCAGCAACTCTCCTCCGGACTGCTCCTCCGGTGAGCAGTTCTTC.

The CDR3 loop reads CASSLRQGNQPQHF. The DNA of the CDR3 is TGTGCCAGTAGTCTAAGACAGGGAAATCAGCCCCAGCATTTT. This chain links TRBV19 with TRBJ1-5; 7 bases line up with TRBD1. CDR1 is LNHDA, CDR2 SQIVND, per germline (reference sequence). The CDR3 is 14 amino acids. Unmatched junction bases numbered 5, after V lost 5 bases and J lost 4 bases.

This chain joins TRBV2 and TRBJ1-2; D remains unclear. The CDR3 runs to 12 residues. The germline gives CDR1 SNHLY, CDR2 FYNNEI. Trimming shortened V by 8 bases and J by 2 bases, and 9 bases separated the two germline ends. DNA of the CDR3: TGTGCCAGCCGACTGATCAACTATGGCTACACCTTC. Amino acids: CASRLINYGYTF. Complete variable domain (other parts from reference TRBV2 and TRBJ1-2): EPEVTQTPSHQVTQMGQEVILRCVPISNHLYFYWYRQILGQKVEFLVSFYNNEISEKSEIFDDQFSVERPDGSNFTLKIRSTKLEDSAMYFCASRLINYGYTFGSGTRLTVV.

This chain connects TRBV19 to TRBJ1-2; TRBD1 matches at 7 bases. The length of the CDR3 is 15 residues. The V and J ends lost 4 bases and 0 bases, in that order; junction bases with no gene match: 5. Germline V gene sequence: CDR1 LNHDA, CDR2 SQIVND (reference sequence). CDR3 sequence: CASSTTGASNYGYTF. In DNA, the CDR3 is TGTGCCAGTAGTACTACAGGGGCTTCTAACTATGGCTACACCTTC.

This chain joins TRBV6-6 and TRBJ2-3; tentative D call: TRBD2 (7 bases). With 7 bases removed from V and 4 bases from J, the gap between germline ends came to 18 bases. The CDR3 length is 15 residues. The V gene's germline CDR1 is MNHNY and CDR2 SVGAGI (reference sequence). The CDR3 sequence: CASTEGGRGADTQYF. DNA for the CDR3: TGTGCCAGCACGGAGGGGGGGCGAGGGGCAGATACGCAGTATTTT.

CDR3 amino acids: CASRPLGVHYGYTF. The CDR3 DNA reads as TGTGCCAGCAGACCCCTAGGGGTGCACTATGGCTACACCTTC. This chain connects TRBV11-2 to TRBJ1-2, with TRBD1 as a possible D gene (5 bases). The V and J ends lost 6 bases and 3 bases respectively, with 14 bases between them. This CDR3 has 14 amino acids. The germline CDR1 and CDR2 sequences are SGHAT and FQNNGV.

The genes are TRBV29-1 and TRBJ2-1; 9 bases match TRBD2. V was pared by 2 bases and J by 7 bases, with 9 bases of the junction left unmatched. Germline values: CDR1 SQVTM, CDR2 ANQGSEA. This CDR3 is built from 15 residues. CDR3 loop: CSVERGAGGLNEQFF. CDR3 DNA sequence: TGCAGCGTTGAACGTGGAGCGGGGGGACTGAATGAGCAGTTCTTC.

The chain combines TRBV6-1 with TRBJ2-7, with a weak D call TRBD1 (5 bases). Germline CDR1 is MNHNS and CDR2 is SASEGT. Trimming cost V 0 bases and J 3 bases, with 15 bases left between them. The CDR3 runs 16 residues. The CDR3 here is CASSEAQQGSLYEQYF. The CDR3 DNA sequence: TGTGCCAGCAGTGAAGCGCAGCAGGGAAGCCTCTACGAGCAGTACTTC.

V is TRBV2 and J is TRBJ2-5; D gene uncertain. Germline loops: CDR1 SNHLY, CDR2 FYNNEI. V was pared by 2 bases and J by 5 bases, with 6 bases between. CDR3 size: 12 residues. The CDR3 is CASSERSETQYF. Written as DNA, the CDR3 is TGTGCCAGCAGTGAACGGAGCGAGACCCAGTACTTC.

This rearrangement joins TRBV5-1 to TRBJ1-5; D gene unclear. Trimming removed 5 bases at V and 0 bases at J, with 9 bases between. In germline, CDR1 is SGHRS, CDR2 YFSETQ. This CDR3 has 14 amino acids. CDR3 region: CASRAAYSNQPQHF. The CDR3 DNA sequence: TGCGCCAGCAGGGCCGCTTATAGCAATCAGCCCCAGCATTTT.

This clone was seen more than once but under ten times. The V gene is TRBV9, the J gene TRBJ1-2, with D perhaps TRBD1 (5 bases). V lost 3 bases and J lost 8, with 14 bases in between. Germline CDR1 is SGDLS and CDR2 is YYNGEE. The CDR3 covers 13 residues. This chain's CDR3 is CASSAGGGGGYTF. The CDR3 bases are TGTGCCAGCAGCGCGGGGGGGGGTGGCGGCTACACCTTC. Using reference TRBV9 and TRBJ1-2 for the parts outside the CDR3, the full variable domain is DSGVTQTPKHLITATGQRVTLRCSPRSGDLSVYWYQQSLDQGLQFLIQYYNGEERAKGNILERFSAQQFPDLHSELNLSSLELGDSALYFCASSAGGGGGYTFGSGTRLTVV.

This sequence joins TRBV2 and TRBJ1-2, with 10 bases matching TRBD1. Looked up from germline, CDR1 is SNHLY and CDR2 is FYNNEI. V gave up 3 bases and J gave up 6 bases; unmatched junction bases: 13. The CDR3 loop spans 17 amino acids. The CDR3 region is CASSDEIPGQGNHGYTF. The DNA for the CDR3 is TGTGCCAGCAGTGATGAGATTCCGGGACAGGGGAATCATGGCTACACCTTC.

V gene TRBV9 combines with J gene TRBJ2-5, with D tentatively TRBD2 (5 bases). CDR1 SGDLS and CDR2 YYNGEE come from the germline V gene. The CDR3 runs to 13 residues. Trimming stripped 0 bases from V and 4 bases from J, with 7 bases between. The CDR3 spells CASSVGLAETQYF. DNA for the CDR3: TGTGCCAGCAGCGTAGGGCTAGCAGAGACCCAGTACTTC.

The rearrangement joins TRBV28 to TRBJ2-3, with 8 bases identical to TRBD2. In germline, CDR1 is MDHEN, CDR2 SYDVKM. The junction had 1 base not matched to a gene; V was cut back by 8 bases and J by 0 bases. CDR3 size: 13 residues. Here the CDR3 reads CASRTSSTDTQYF. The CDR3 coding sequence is TGTGCCAGCCGGACTAGCAGCACAGATACGCAGTATTTT. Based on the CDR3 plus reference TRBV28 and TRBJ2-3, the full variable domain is DVKVTQSSRYLVKRTGEKVFLECVQDMDHENMFWYRQDPGLGLRLIYFSYDVKMKEKGDIPEGYSVSREKKERFSLILESASTNQTSMYLCASRTSSTDTQYFGPGTRLTVL.

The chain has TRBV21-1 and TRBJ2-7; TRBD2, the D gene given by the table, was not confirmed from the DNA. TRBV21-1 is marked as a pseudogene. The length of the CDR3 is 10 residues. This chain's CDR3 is CASSNCGLYF. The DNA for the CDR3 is TGTGCCAGCAGCAATTGCGGGCTCTACTTC.

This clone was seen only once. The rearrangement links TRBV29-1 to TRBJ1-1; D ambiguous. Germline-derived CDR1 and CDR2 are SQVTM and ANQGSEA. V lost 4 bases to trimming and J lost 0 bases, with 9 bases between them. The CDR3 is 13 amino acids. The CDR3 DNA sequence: TGCAGCGTTGCTGAGTTTATGAACACTGAAGCTTTCTTT. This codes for CSVAEFMNTEAFF.

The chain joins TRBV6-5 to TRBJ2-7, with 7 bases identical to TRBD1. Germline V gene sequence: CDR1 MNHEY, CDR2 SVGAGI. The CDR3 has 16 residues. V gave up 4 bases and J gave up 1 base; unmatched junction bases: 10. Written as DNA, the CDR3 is TGTGCCAGCAGTTTCACCAGCCAGGGGGTTTCCTACGAGCAGTACTTC. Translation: CASSFTSQGVSYEQYF.

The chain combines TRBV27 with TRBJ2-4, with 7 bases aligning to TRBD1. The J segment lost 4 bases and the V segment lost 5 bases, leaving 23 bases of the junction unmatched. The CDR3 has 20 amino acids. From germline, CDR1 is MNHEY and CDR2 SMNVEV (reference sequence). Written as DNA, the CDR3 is TGTGCCAGCAGTCCCATCGCCTCAATGCCGGGACAGAGTTTTAAAAACATTCAGTACTTC. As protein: CASSPIASMPGQSFKNIQYF.

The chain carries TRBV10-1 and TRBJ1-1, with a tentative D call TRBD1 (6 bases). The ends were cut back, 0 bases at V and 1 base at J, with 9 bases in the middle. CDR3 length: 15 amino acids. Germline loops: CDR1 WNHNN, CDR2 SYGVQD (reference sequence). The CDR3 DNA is TGCGCCAGCAGTGAGTCTAGGGGGGGGAACACTGAAGCTTTCTTT. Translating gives CASSESRGGNTEAFF.

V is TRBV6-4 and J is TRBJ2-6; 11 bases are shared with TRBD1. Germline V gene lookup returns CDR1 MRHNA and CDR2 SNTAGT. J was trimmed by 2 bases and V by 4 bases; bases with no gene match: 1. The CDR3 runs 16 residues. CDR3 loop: CASSGTGGAGANVLTF. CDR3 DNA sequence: TGTGCCAGCAGTGGGACAGGGGGCGCTGGGGCCAACGTCCTGACTTTC.

CDR3 residues: CASSAIRGGAGNTIYF. DNA for the CDR3: TGTGCCAGCAGCGCCATCCGAGGGGGGGCCGGAAACACCATATATTTT. The V and J genes are TRBV9 and TRBJ1-3, with D possibly being TRBD1 (6 bases). The CDR3 contains 16 residues. CDR1 SGDLS and CDR2 YYNGEE come from the germline V gene. V shed 3 bases and J shed 4 bases, with 17 bases lying between them.